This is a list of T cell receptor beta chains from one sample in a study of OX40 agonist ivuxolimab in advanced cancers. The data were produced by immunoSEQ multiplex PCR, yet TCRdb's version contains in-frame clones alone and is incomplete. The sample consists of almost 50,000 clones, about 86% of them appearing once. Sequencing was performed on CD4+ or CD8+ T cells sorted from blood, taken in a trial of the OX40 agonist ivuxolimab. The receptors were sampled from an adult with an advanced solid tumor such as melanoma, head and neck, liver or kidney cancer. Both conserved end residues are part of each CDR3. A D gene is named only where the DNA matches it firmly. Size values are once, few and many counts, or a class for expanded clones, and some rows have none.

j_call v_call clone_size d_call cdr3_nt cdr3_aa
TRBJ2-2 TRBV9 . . TGTGCCAGCAGCGATACACGGGGCAGGGGAGTTAGGGACACCGGGGAGCTGTTTTTT CASSDTRGRGVRDTGELFF
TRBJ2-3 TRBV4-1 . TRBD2 TGCGCCAGCAGCCCCTATGGGACTAGCGGGACCTTTGGGGATACGCAGTATTTT CASSPYGTSGTFGDTQYF
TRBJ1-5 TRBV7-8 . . TGTGCCAGCAGCTTAGAAAGGAGGACTGGAAATCAGCCCCAGCATTTT CASSLERRTGNQPQHF
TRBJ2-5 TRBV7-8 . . TGTGCCAGCAGCCCCACCTCGGGATTCCAAGAGACCCAGTACTTC CASSPTSGFQETQYF
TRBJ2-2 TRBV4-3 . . TGCGCCAGCAGCCCCGGGGAAGGGTGGGAGCTGTTTTTT CASSPGEGWELFF
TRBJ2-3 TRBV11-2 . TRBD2 TGTGCCAGCAGCTTTGTAGCGGGAGGGCGGGATACGCAGTATTTT CASSFVAGGRDTQYF
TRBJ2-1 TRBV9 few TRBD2 TGTGCCAGCAGCGGTGGACTAGCGGGATACTCCAATGAGCAGTTCTTC CASSGGLAGYSNEQFF
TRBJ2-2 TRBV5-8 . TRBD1 TGTGCCAGCAGCCAGACAGGGCTCACCGGGGAGCTGTTTTTT CASSQTGLTGELFF
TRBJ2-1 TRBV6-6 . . TGTGCCAGCAGTCTAGGGAATGAGCAGTTCTTC CASSLGNEQFF
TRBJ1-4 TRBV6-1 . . TGTGCCAGCAGTGGTGGGGGGGGTATTGAAAAACTGTTTTTT CASSGGGGIEKLFF
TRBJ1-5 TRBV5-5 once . TGTGCCAGCAGCCAACTAATTGGACACTGGACAGCAGAAAATCAGCCCCAGCATTTT CASSQLIGHWTAENQPQHF
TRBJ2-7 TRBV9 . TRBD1 TGTGCCAGCAGCGTAGAGGGCAGGGGGCTGGACGAGCAGTACTTC CASSVEGRGLDEQYF
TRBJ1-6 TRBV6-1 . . TGTGCCAGCAGTGGACCCATTGGAGGAGGTTATAATTCACCCCTCCACTTT CASSGPIGGGYNSPLHF
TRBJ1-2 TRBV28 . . TGTGCCAGCAGTTTACGGGGATCCCATTATGGCTACACCTTC CASSLRGSHYGYTF
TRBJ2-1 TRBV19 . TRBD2 TGTGCCAGTAGTATAGATAACGGAGCGGGAGGCAATGAGCAGTTCTTC CASSIDNGAGGNEQFF
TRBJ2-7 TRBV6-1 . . TGTGCCAGCAGTGAGGAGAGCGCTCCCATCTACGAGCAGTACTTC CASSEESAPIYEQYF
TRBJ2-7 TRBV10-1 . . TGCGCCAGCAGTCCCGGTCCCTACGAGCAGTACTTC CASSPGPYEQYF